This T cell receptor beta chain emerged from a study of regulatory T cells in long-lasting Graves disease. Findings and caveats of the study: Persistent disease exhibited a predilection for TRBV28, TRBJ1-2 and TRBJ2-5.

The sample's time point: newly diagnosed GD, antithyroid drugs for less than 3 months. PBMC-derived RNA was used for the TCR library. This clonotype occurred a few times. The antigen is unknown. Building the TCR beta libraries relied on iRepertoire HTBI primers, and CDR3 regions underwent Arm-PCR. One entry per CDR3 protein, called by TCRdb with MiXCR from the multiplex PCR reads. This table has 550,000 to 700,000 distinct CDR3 sequences, roughly a sixth appearing once. The CDR3 runs to 12 residues. Germline V gene lookup returns CDR1 MNHNS and CDR2 SASEGT. V lost 10 bases, J lost 4 bases, and 10 bases lay in between. The same sample was also used in a study of T cells in Graves' hyperthyroidism and ophthalmopathy. That work states: Newly diagnosed patients aged 18 to 65 had hyperthyroidism of under 2 months' duration. Appearing also in blood were most of the thyroid clonotypes expanded above 0.001.

The origin of this receptor is a man between 18 and 35 years old with Graves disease. The sample in question was peripheral blood mononuclear cells (PBMCs), obtained at new diagnosis, from a patient treated with antithyroid drugs. The chain links TRBV6-1 to TRBJ2-2; D unclear. The CDR3 sequence: CATYRITGELFF. CDR3 coding DNA: TGTGCCACCTACCGAATCACCGGGGAGCTGTTTTTT.